Below are 4 T cell receptor beta chains sequenced from a single sample in a study of identical twins. TCRdb recomputed calls from the 5' RACE reads with MiXCR, one row per CDR3 protein. The data hold some 790,000 distinct CDR3 sequences, with 15% to 20% observed a single time. These data were also reused for a study on T cells expressing NK-cell markers.

Sequenced material: PBMCs. The receptors were gathered from a woman under 30 in good health.

This clonotype came up a few times. This chain links TRBV24-1 with TRBJ2-7; D is undetermined. From germline, CDR1 is KGHDR and CDR2 SFDVKD. V shed 5 bases and J shed 2 bases, with 12 bases lying between them. This CDR3 region has 14 residues. The CDR3 bases are TGTGCCACCAGTGCGACATTAGGGCCCTACGAGCAGTACTTC. It specifies CATSATLGPYEQYF.

In its sample, this clonotype was seen a few times. V gene TRBV7-6 combines with J gene TRBJ1-1; 10 positions agree with TRBD1. Germline loops: CDR1 SGHVS, CDR2 FNYEAQ. CDR3 length: 14 amino acids. The V and J ends lost 5 bases and 6 bases, in that order; junction bases with no gene match: 6. The CDR3 spells CASSEGQGSPEAFF. DNA for the CDR3: TGTGCCAGCAGCGAGGGACAGGGGTCCCCTGAAGCTTTCTTT.

This clonotype was recorded a few times. This chain joins TRBV3-1 and TRBJ2-1, with D perhaps being TRBD1 or TRBD2 (6 bases each). The CDR3 runs 15 residues. Trimming took 7 bases from V and 3 from J, leaving 16 bases between them. The germline V gene encodes CDR1 LGHDT and CDR2 YNNKEL (reference sequence). The CDR3 DNA reads as TGTGCCAGCACTCAAGGGGGGATTCTCTACAATGAGCAGTTCTTC. It codes for CASTQGGILYNEQFF.

This clonotype was detected a few times. The chain recombines TRBV6-5 with TRBJ1-1, with D perhaps TRBD1 (6 bases). CDR1 is MNHEY and CDR2 is SVGAGI in the germline V gene. V lost 2 bases and J lost 8, with 18 bases in between. The length of the CDR3 is 15 residues. CDR3 protein: CASSYVSGAWMEAFF. For the CDR3, the DNA is TGTGCCAGCAGTTACGTTTCAGGGGCGTGGATGGAAGCTTTCTTT.